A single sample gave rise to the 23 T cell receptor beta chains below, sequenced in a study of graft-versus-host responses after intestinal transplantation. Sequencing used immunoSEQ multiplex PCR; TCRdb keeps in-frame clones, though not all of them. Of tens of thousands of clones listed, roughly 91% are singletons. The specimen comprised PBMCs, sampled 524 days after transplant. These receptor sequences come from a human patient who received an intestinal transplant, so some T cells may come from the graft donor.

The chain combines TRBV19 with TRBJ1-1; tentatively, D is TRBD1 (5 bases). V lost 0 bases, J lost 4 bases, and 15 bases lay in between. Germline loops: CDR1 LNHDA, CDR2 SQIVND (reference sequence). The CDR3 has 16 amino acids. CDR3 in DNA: TGTGCCAGTAGTATAGATCCGGCAGGGCACTCCACTGAAGCTTTCTTT. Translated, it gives CASSIDPAGHSTEAFF.

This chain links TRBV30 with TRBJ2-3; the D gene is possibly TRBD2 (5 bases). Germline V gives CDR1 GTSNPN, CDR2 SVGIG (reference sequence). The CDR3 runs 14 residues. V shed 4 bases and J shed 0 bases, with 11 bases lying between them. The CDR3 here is CAWTPGSSTDTQYF. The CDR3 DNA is TGTGCCTGGACGCCGGGATCTAGCACAGATACGCAGTATTTT.

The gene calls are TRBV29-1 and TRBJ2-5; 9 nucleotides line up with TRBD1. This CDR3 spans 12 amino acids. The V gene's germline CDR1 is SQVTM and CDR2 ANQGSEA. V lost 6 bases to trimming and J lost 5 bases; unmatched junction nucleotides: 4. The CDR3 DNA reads TGCAGCGTGGGACAGGGAGAGGAGACCCAGTACTTC. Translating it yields CSVGQGEETQYF. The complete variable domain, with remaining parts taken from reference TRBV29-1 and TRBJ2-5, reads SAVISQKPSRDICQRGTSLTIQCQVDSQVTMMFWYRQQPGQSLTLIATANQGSEATYESGFVIDKFPISRPNLTFSTLTVSNMSPEDSSIYLCSVGQGEETQYFGPGTRLLVL.

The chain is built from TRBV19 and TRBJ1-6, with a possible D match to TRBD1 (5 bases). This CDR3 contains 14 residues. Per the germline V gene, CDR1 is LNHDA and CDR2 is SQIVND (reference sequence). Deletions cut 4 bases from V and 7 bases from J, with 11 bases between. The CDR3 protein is CASSTGTVNSPLHF. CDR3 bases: TGTGCCAGTAGTACGGGGACGGTAAATTCACCCCTCCACTTT.

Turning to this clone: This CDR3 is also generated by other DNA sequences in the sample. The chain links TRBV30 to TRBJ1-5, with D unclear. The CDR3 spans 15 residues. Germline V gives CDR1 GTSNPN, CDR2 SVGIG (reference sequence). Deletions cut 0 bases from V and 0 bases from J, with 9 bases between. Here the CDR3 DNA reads TGTGCCTGGAGTGTGGGAGGGAATAGCAATCAGCCCCAGCATTTT. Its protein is CAWSVGGNSNQPQHF.

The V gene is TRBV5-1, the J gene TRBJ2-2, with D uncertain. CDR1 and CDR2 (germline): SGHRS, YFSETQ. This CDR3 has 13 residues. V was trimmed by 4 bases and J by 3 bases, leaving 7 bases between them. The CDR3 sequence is CASSPQDTGELFF. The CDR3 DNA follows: TGCGCCAGCAGCCCCCAGGACACCGGGGAGCTGTTTTTT. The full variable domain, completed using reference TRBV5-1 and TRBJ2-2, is KAGVTQTPRYLIKTRGQQVTLSCSPISGHRSVSWYQQTPGQGLQFLFEYFSETQRNKGNFPGRFSGRQFSNSRSEMNVSTLELGDSALYLCASSPQDTGELFFGEGSRLTVL.

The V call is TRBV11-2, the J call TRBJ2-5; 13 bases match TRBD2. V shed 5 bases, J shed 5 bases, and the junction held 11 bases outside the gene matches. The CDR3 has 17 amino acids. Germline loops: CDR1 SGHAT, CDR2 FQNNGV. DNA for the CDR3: TGTGCCAGCAGCACCAGAGGACTAGCGGGAGTAGGGGAGACCCAGTACTTC. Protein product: CASSTRGLAGVGETQYF.

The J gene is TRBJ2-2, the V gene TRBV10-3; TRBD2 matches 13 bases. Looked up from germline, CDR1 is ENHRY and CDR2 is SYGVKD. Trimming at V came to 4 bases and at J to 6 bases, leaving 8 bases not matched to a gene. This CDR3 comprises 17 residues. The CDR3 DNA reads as TGTGCCATCAGTGGACTAGCGGGAGGTCTGGGGGCCGGGGAGCTGTTTTTT. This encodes CAISGLAGGLGAGELFF.

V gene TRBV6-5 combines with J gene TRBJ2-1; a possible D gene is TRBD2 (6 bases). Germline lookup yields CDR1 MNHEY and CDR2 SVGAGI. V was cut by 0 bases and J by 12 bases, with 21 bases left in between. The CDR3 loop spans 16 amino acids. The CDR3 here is CASSYSGQGGSVWQFF. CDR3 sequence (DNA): TGTGCCAGCAGTTACTCGGGGCAGGGAGGTAGCGTCTGGCAGTTCTTC.

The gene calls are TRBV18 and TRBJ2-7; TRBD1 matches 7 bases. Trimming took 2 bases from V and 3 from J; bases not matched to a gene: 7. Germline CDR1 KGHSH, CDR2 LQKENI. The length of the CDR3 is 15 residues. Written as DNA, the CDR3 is TGTGCCAGCTCACCAACGAGGGACAGCCTCTACGAGCAGTACTTC. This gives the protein CASSPTRDSLYEQYF.

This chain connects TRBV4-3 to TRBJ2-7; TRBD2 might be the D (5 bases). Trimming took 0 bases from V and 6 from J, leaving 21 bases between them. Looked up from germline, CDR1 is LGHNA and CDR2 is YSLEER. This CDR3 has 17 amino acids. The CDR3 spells CASSQDLMSTIRPEQYF. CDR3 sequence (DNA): TGCGCCAGCAGCCAAGATCTGATGTCGACTATCCGTCCCGAGCAGTACTTC.

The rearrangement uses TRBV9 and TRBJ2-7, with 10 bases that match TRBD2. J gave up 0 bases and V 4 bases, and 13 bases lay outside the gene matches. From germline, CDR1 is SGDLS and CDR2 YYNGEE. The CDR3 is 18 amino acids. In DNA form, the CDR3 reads TGTGCCAGCAGCACACCGGGACTAGCGTCTCACATCTCCTACGAGCAGTACTTC. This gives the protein CASSTPGLASHISYEQYF.

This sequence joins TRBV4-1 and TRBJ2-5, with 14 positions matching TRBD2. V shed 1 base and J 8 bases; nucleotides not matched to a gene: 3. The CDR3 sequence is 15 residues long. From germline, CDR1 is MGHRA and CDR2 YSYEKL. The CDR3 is CASSQGGLAGDTQYF. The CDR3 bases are TGCGCCAGCAGCCAAGGGGGACTAGCGGGAGACACCCAGTACTTC.

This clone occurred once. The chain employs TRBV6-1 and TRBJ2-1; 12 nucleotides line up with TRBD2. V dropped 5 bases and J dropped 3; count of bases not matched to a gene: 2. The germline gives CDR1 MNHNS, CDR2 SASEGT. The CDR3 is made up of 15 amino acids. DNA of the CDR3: TGTGCCAGCAGTCTGACTAGCGGGAGCTACAATGAGCAGTTCTTC. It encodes CASSLTSGSYNEQFF.

The CDR3 region is CAWRAQGLIYEQYF. CDR3 in DNA: TGTGCCTGGAGGGCACAGGGGCTAATCTACGAGCAGTACTTC. This chain links TRBV30 with TRBJ2-7, with TRBD1 matching over 7 bases. The germline gives CDR1 GTSNPN, CDR2 SVGIG (reference sequence). Unmatched junction bases numbered 8, after V lost 3 bases and J lost 3 bases. The CDR3 has 14 amino acids.

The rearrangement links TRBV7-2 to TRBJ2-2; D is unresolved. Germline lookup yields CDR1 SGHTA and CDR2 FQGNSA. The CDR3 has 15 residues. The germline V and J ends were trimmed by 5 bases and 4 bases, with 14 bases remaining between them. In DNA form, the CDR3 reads TGTGCCAGCAGCCAAGACGGTGGTGGCACCGGGGAGCTGTTTTTT. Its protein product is CASSQDGGGTGELFF.

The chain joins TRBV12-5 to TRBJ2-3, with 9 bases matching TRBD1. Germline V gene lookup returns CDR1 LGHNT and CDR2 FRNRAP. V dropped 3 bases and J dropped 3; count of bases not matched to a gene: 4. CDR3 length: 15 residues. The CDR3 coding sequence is TGTGCTAGTGGTTTATTGGGACAGGGTACAGATACGCAGTATTTT. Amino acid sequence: CASGLLGQGTDTQYF.

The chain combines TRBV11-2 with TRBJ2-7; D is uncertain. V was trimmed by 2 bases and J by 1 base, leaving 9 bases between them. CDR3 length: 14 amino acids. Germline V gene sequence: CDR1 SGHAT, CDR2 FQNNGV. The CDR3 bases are TGTGCCAGCAGCTTACAGGAGAGTTCCTACGAGCAGTACTTC. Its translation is CASSLQESSYEQYF.

CDR3: CASGNTEAFF. For the CDR3, the DNA is TGCGCCAGCGGTAACACTGAAGCTTTCTTT. This chain joins TRBV10-2 and TRBJ1-1; D gene unclear. The V and J ends lost 8 bases and 2 bases respectively, with 3 bases between them. The CDR3 length is 10 residues. CDR1 WSHSY and CDR2 SAAADI come from the germline V gene.

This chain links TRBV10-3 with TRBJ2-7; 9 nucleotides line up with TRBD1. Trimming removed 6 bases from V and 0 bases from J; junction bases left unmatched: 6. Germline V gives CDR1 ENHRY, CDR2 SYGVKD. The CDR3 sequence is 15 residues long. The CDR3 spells CAIRTGTGNSYEQYF. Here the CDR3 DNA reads TGTGCCATCAGGACCGGGACAGGGAACTCCTACGAGCAGTACTTC.

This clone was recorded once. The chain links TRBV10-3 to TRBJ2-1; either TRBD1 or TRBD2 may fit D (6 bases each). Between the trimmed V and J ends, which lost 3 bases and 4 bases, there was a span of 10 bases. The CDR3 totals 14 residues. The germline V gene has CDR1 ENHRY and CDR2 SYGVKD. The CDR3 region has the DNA TGTGCCATCAGTGAAGGGGGGACTTACAATGAGCAGTTCTTC. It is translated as CAISEGGTYNEQFF.

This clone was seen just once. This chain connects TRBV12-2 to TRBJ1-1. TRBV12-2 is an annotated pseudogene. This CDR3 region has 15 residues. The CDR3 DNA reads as TGTGCAAGTCGCGATATGGGGGGCAGGGACACTGAAGCTTTCTTT. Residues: CASRDMGGRDTEAFF.

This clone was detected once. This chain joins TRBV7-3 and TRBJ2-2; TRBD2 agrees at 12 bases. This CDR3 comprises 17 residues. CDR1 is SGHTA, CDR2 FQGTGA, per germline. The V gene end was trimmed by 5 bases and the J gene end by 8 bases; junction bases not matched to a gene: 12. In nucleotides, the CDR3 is TGTGCCAGCAGCCCTTCACCGGGACTAGCGGGTGAGGGGGAGCTGTTTTTT. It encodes CASSPSPGLAGEGELFF. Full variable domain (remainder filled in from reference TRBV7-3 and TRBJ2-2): GAGVSQTPSNKVTEKGKYVELRCDPISGHTALYWYRQSLGQGPEFLIYFQGTGAADDSGLPNDRFFAVRPEGSVSTLKIQRTERGDSAVYLCASSPSPGLAGEGELFFGEGSRLTVL.